Below are 15 T cell receptor beta chains sequenced from a single sample in a study of long-term antiretroviral therapy in people with HIV. Survey level was the resolution at which the v3.0 immunoSEQ assay ran. Assay used: immunoSEQ multiplex PCR; TCRdb lists only in-frame clones, some missing. The sample lists some 11,000 clones; 75% to 85% were seen once. The source was unsorted PBMCs, collected 3.4 years after starting antiretroviral therapy. Receptors were obtained from a middle-aged man with HIV.

This chain uses TRBV29-1 with TRBJ1-3, with a possible D match to TRBD1 (5 bases). Germline V lookup: CDR1 SQVTM, CDR2 ANQGSEA. Trimming took off 5 bases at V and 0 bases at J, with 11 bases between the two ends. The CDR3 extends over 14 amino acids. This CDR3 is CSVYRGNSGNTIYF. CDR3 DNA sequence: TGCAGCGTTTATAGGGGTAACTCTGGAAACACCATATATTTT.

The gene calls are TRBV19 and TRBJ1-4; the match to TRBD1 covers 10 bases. Germline V lookup: CDR1 LNHDA, CDR2 SQIVND (reference sequence). V gave up 6 bases and J gave up 9 bases; unmatched junction bases: 19. The CDR3 has 18 residues. CDR3 bases: TGTGCCAGTAGCCTGAGACAGGGGGCTATTGGATCCGCAAAAAAACTGTTTTTT. It translates to CASSLRQGAIGSAKKLFF.

This clone was recorded once. The CDR3 bases are TGTGCCAGCAGTGAGATGGGGTCAGGGAGGAGGAATGAGCAGTTCTTC. Protein product: CASSEMGSGRRNEQFF. This chain joins TRBV6-1 and TRBJ2-1; D might be TRBD2 (6 bases). Trimming shortened V by 3 bases and J by 7 bases, and 19 bases separated the two germline ends. This CDR3 is built from 16 residues. The germline CDR1 and CDR2 sequences are MNHNS and SASEGT.

The chain links TRBV7-2 to TRBJ2-7, with 7 bases that match TRBD1. Looked up from germline, CDR1 is SGHTA and CDR2 is FQGNSA. This CDR3 is built from 14 residues. The trim removed 0 bases at V and 6 bases at J, leaving 5 bases unmatched. CDR3 sequence reads: CASSLAAGGAEQYF. In DNA, the CDR3 is TGTGCCAGCAGCTTAGCGGCAGGGGGAGCCGAGCAGTACTTC.

The J gene is TRBJ2-2, the V gene TRBV28; D may correspond to TRBD1 or TRBD2 (5 bases each). The CDR3 length is 15 residues. V lost 7 bases, J lost 4 bases, and 16 bases lay in between. Per the germline V gene, CDR1 is MDHEN and CDR2 is SYDVKM. CDR3 residues: CASTKNRGGTGELFF. The CDR3 nucleotides are TGTGCCAGCACCAAGAATCGGGGCGGCACCGGGGAGCTGTTTTTT.

V gene TRBV10-3 combines with J gene TRBJ2-5; perhaps TRBD1 as D (6 bases). Per the germline V gene, CDR1 is ENHRY and CDR2 is SYGVKD. With 0 bases removed from V and 1 base from J, the gap between germline ends came to 15 bases. The CDR3 is 17 residues long. Here the CDR3 DNA reads TGTGCCATCAGTGAGTCAACAGGGTGGTTTACCCAAGAGACCCAGTACTTC. This encodes CAISESTGWFTQETQYF.

The genes are TRBV18 and TRBJ2-6, with D possibly TRBD1 on 5 matching bases. This CDR3 region has 19 residues. V lost 2 bases, J lost 0 bases, and 17 bases lay in between. Germline lookup yields CDR1 KGHSH and CDR2 LQKENI. The CDR3: CASSPRRAGADSGANVLTF. Here the CDR3 DNA reads TGTGCCAGCTCACCAAGAAGGGCTGGGGCTGACTCTGGGGCCAACGTCCTGACTTTC.

V usage is TRBV9 and J usage is TRBJ1-1; TRBD1 aligns across 9 bases. With V trimmed by 3 bases and J by 4 bases, 7 bases remained unmatched. Looked up from germline, CDR1 is SGDLS and CDR2 is YYNGEE. This CDR3 spans 15 amino acids. This chain's CDR3 is CASSAGPGQGTEAFF. CDR3 sequence (DNA): TGTGCCAGCAGCGCCGGACCGGGACAGGGCACTGAAGCTTTCTTT.

The rearrangement uses TRBV27 and TRBJ2-7; a possible D gene is TRBD2 (6 bases). Germline CDR1 MNHEY, CDR2 SMNVEV (reference sequence). This CDR3 is built from 14 residues. Deletions cut 6 bases from V and 0 bases from J, with 12 bases between. For the CDR3, the DNA is TGTGCCAGCAGAGACCGGGACTCCTCCTACGAGCAGTACTTC. Translated: CASRDRDSSYEQYF.

This rearrangement joins TRBV19 to TRBJ1-3, with TRBD1 matching over 7 bases. The CDR3 runs to 15 residues. Trimming removed 7 bases from V and 2 bases from J; junction bases left unmatched: 8. Germline loops: CDR1 LNHDA, CDR2 SQIVND (reference sequence). The CDR3 DNA reads as TGTGCCAGTACCCCGACAGGGACTCCTGGAAACACCATATATTTT. Its protein is CASTPTGTPGNTIYF.

The CDR3 is CSAMGLAGAWDEQFF. In DNA, the CDR3 is TGCAGCGCAATGGGGCTAGCGGGAGCGTGGGATGAGCAGTTCTTC. This chain connects TRBV29-1 to TRBJ2-1, with TRBD2 identical over 10 bases. The CDR3 loop spans 15 amino acids. The germline V gene has CDR1 SQVTM and CDR2 ANQGSEA. Unmatched junction bases numbered 14, after V lost 7 bases and J lost 8 bases.

The chain uses TRBV6-1 and TRBJ2-7; 8 bases align to TRBD1. The germline gives CDR1 MNHNS, CDR2 SASEGT. V lost 2 bases, J lost 3 bases, and 6 bases stayed unmatched. The CDR3 consists of 15 residues. In DNA form, the CDR3 reads TGTGCCAGCAGTGAATGGTCAGGGGGCATCTACGAGCAGTACTTC. It specifies CASSEWSGGIYEQYF.

V usage is TRBV4-2 and J usage is TRBJ2-3; D remains unclear. The CDR3 totals 15 residues. The V and J ends lost 0 bases and 1 base respectively, with 8 bases between them. Germline loops: CDR1 LGHNA, CDR2 YNFKEQ. CDR3 bases: TGTGCCAGCAGCCAAGATCCATTTGGCACAGATACGCAGTATTTT. Translation: CASSQDPFGTDTQYF.

V and J are TRBV6-5 and TRBJ1-2; 8 bases align to TRBD1. With 0 bases clipped from V and 6 bases from J, the junction kept 9 bases outside the gene matches. Germline CDR1 is MNHEY and CDR2 is SVGAGI. The length of the CDR3 is 16 residues. CDR3 sequence (DNA): TGTGCCAGCAGTTACTCGAGATCAGGGGGCGCAGATGGCTACACCTTC. The encoded protein is CASSYSRSGGADGYTF.

The chain employs TRBV2 and TRBJ2-7; 7 nucleotides match TRBD1. From germline, CDR1 is SNHLY and CDR2 FYNNEI. Losses at the gene ends were 6 bases for V and 0 bases for J; bases not matched to a gene: 5. CDR3 length: 14 residues. The CDR3 DNA sequence: TGTGCCAGCAGAACAGACAGGGTCTCCTACGAGCAGTACTTC. It yields the protein CASRTDRVSYEQYF.